This TCR beta chain was sequenced for a study of T cells expressing NK-cell markers. The CDR3 totals 14 residues. Germline V CDR1 and CDR2: SGHRS, YFSETQ. UMI-tagged 5'RACE template switching yielded the TCR beta cDNA. TCRdb re-called the 5' RACE reads and shows each CDR3 protein once, DNA omitted. The clone table shows around 470,000 distinct CDR3 sequences, with the ten largest holding 1.4% to 1.5%. The rearrangement joins TRBV5-1 to TRBJ1-1. The sequence derives from a woman between 50 and 59 years old in good health. The specimen sequenced was blood T cells: a sorted CD56 or NKG2C T cell subset, CD4+ or CD8+ T cells, or bulk PBMC T cells (not recorded which). The CDR3 reads CASSLGGYGTEAFF.